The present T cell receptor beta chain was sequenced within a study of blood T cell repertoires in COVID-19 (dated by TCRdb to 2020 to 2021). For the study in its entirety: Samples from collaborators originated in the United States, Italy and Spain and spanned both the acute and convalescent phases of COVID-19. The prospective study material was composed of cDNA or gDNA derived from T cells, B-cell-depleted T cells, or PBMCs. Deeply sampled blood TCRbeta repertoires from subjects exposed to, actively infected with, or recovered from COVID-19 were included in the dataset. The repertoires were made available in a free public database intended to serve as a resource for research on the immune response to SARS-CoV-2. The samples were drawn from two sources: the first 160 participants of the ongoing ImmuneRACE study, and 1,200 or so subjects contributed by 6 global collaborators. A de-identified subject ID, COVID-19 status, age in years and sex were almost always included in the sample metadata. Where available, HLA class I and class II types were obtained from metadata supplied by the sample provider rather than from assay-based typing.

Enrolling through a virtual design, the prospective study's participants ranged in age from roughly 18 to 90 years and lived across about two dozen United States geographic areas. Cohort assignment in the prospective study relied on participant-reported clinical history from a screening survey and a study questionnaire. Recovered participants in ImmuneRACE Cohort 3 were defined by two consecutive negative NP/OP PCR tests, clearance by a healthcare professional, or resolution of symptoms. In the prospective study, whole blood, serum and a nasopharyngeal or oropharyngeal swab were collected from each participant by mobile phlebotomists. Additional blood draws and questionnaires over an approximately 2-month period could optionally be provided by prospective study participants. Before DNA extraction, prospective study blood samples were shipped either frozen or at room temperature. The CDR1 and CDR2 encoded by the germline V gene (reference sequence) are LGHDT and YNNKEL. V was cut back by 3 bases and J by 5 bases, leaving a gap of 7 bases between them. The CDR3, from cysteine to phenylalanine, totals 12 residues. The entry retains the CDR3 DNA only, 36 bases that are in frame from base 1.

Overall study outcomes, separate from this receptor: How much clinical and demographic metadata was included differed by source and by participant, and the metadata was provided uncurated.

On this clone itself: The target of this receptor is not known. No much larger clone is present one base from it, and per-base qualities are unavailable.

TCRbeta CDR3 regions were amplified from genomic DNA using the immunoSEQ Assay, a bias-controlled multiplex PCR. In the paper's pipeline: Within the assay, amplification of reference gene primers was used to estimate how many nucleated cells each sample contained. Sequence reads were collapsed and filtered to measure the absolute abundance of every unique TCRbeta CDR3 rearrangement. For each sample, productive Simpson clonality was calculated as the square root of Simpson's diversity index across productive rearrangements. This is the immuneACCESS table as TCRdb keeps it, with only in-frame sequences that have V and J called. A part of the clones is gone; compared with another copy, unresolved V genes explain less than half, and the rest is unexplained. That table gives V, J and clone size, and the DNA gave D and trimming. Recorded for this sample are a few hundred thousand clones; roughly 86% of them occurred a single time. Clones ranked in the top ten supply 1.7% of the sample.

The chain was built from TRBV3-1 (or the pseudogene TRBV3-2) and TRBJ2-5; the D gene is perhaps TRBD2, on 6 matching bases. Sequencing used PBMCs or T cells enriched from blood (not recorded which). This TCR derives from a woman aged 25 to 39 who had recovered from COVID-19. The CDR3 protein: CASSHGGETQYF. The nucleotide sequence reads TGTGCCAGCAGCCATGGGGGGGAGACCCAGTACTTC.